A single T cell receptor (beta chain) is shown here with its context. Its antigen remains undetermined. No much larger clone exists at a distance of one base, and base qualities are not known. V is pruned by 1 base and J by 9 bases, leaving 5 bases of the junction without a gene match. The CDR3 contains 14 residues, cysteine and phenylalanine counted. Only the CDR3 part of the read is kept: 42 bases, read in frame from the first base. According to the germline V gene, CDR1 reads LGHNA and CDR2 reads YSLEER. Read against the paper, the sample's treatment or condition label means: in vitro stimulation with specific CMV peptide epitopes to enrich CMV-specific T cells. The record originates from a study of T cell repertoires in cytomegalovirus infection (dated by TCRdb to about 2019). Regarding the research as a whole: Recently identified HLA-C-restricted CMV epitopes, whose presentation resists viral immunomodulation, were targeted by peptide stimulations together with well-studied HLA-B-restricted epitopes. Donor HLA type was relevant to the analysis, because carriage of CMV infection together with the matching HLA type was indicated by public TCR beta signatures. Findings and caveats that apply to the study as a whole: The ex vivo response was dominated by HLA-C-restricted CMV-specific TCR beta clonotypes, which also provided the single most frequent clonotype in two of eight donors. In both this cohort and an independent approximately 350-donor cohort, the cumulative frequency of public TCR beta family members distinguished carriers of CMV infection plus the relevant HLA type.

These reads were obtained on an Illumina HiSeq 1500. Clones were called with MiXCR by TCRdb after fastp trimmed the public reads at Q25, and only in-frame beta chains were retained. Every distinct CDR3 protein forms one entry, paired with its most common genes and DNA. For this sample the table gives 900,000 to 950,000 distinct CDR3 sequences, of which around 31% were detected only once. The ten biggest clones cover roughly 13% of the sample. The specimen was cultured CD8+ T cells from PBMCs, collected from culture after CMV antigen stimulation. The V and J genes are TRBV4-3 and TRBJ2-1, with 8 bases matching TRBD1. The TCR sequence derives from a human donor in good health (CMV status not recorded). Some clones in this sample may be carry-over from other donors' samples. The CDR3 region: CASSQGQGAIEQFF. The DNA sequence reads TGCGCCAGCAGCCAAGGGCAGGGGGCCATTGAGCAGTTCTTC.